The clone carrying this T cell receptor beta chain was observed at least ten times. TCRdb analysed the 5' RACE reads with MiXCR anew, one entry per CDR3 protein. The sample includes roughly 120,000 distinct CDR3 sequences, roughly 3.2% of them seen just once. The data were taken from a study of neurological immune-mediated disorders. The specimen sequenced was PBMCs. The clonotype comes from a woman in her 30s with multiple sclerosis.

Written as DNA, the CDR3 is TGCAGTGCTAGAGCTAATGGTCAAGAGACCCAGTACTTC. Protein product: CSARANGQETQYF. V is TRBV20-1 and J is TRBJ2-5; no definite D call. This CDR3 spans 13 amino acids. Trimming shortened V by 1 base and J by 2 bases, and 8 bases separated the two germline ends. Germline CDR1 DFQATT, CDR2 SNEGSKA (reference sequence).